This T cell receptor (beta chain) was identified in a study of blood T cell repertoires in COVID-19. The protocol was immunoSEQ multiplex PCR, while the TCRdb copy is restricted to in-frame clones and leaves out a portion. This table has 150,000 or so clones, around 88% appearing once. Trimming at V came to 2 bases and at J to 5 bases, leaving 11 bases not matched to a gene. The CDR3 length is 16 residues. Germline CDR1 reads MNHEY; CDR2 reads SVGEGT. This clone was found many times. The sample taken for sequencing was peripheral blood. This clonotype was sampled from a human donor in a cohort sampled during active COVID-19. V is TRBV6-2 or TRBV6-3 and J is TRBJ2-5; 7 nucleotides align to TRBD2. CDR3 bases: TGTGCCAGCAGTTACGTCAGCGGGGAGCTAGATGAGACCCAGTACTTC. Translation: CASSYVSGELDETQYF.